The T cell receptor (beta chain) described here comes from a study of blood T cell repertoires in COVID-19. Study-level information: Sites in the United States, Italy and Spain provided acute and convalescent COVID-19 samples. T cells, B-cell-depleted T cells, or PBMCs supplied cDNA or gDNA.

CDR1 is KGHSH, CDR2 LQKENI, per germline. This CDR3 contains 12 residues. Trimming removed 10 bases from V and 1 base from J; junction bases left unmatched: 3. In the original processing: Reference gene primer amplification in the assay estimated nucleated cell counts. Clones were sequenced by immunoSEQ multiplex PCR, and TCRdb holds only the in-frame ones, with some missing. That table gives V, J and clone size, and the DNA gave D and trimming. The table has under 300,000 clones, 80% to 90% seen once. This rearrangement joins TRBV18 to TRBJ1-1, with 7 bases aligning to TRBD1. The sequence was obtained from a man older than 75 with acute or convalescent COVID-19. The sequencing input was peripheral blood. DNA for the CDR3: TGTGCCACCAGGGACAGGAACACTGAAGCTTTCTTT. It yields the protein CATRDRNTEAFF.